The 8 T cell receptor beta chains listed next were all sequenced from one sample in a study of CXCR3-negative and CXCR3-positive naive CD8 T cells (dated by TCRdb to between 2018 and 2021). Sequencing used a NextSeq 550. The Human TCR Profiling Kit (MiLaboratory) was used to prepare UMI-labeled 5' RACE TRB cDNA libraries. TCRdb reprocessed the public reads and reports one entry per CDR3 protein sequence, without DNA. The sample has more than 40,000 distinct CDR3 sequences on record. Roughly 1.6% of the sample is in the top ten clones. Sequences were obtained from naive CXCR3- CD8+ T cells from blood. Read against the paper, the sample's cell subset or site label means: CD45RO-CCR7+CD27+CD95- naive CD8+ T cells lacking CXCR3 (TNR3-). These receptors were obtained from a human donor in good health. Some clones in this sample may be carry-over from other donors' samples.

The chain combines TRBV7-8 with TRBJ2-3; checking the TCRdb D call of TRBD2 is not possible without DNA. The CDR3 consists of 16 residues. CDR1 SGHVS and CDR2 FQNEAQ come from the germline V gene. The CDR3 region is CASSLASSGGTDTQYF.

V gene TRBV12-5 combines with J gene TRBJ2-3. This CDR3 region has 14 residues. CDR1 is LGHNT and CDR2 is FRNRAP in the germline V gene. CDR3 sequence: CASGLGIDRDTQYF.

The chain combines TRBV12-3 or TRBV12-4 with TRBJ1-1. This CDR3 comprises 13 residues. The CDR3 loop is CASSFSGRTEAFF.

This CDR3 reads CASSPRQGAYEQYF. V is TRBV12-3 or TRBV12-4 and J is TRBJ2-7; there is no DNA to check the TCRdb D call of TRBD1. The CDR3 runs 14 residues.

V usage is TRBV6-2 or TRBV6-3 and J usage is TRBJ2-7. The CDR3 extends over 13 amino acids. Germline V gene sequence: CDR1 MNHEY, CDR2 SVGEGT. This CDR3 is CASSLRPNYEQYF.

This sequence joins TRBV10-3 and TRBJ2-1; the TRBD2 assignment by TCRdb is unverifiable without DNA. Germline-derived CDR1 and CDR2 are ENHRY and SYGVKD. The CDR3 sequence is 16 residues long. CDR3 residues: CATETSGGVSLDEQFF.

This chain uses TRBV7-9 with TRBJ2-2; the D call from TCRdb, TRBD2, cannot be confirmed without DNA. Germline V CDR1 and CDR2: SEHNR, FQNEAQ (reference sequence). The CDR3 covers 14 residues. This chain's CDR3 is CASSLEAFPGELFF.

The rearrangement uses TRBV27 and TRBJ2-1; TCRdb's assignment of TRBD2 cannot be checked, as there is no DNA. CDR3 length: 16 residues. Germline V gives CDR1 MNHEY, CDR2 SMNVEV (reference sequence). CDR3 region: CASSGIAGQNYNEQFF.